These T cell receptor beta chains were read from a single sample in a study of cytomegalovirus exposure and HLA in healthy donors. Assay: immunoSEQ multiplex PCR; the TCRdb copy retains only in-frame clones and omits some. The repertoire table contains 45,000 to 60,000 clones. The sample taken for sequencing was PBMCs. Receptor source: a male donor in good health and CMV-seronegative. Each CDR3 is given without its conserved first and last residue. Fields, in order: V gene, D gene, CDR3 length, CDR3 protein. D genes are given only for firm matches.

>TRBV6-1|NA|9
ASSLQETQY
>TRBV5-4|NA|11
ASSFIRGDTQY
>TRBV15|TRBD1|12
ATSNEQGNYGYT
>TRBV18|TRBD2|12
ASSPGLAEETQY
>TRBV29-1|NA|11
SVGGTVQETQY
>TRBV6-1|NA|9
ASSELQPQH
>TRBV9|NA|13
ASSEPGRTDSGYT
>TRBV2|NA|11
ASKLTENTEAF
>TRBV11-2|NA|11
ASSLNLDSPLH
>TRBV19|TRBD1|14
ASNTMGGTGIYGYT
>TRBV11-2|NA|14
ASSLTWDTSNSPLH
>TRBV2|NA|12
ASNVAGSTDTQY
>TRBV18|NA|12
ASSPPGVLYGYT
>TRBV2|TRBD2|13
ASRSTSGGRNEQY
>TRBV29-1|TRBD1|10
SATTGVGEQY
>TRBV29-1|TRBD2|10
SVGREGYEQY
>TRBV11-2|NA|13
ASSLSPVSGNTIY
>TRBV15|TRBD1|13
ATSGSRTGETEAF
>TRBV7-2|TRBD1|13
ASSWTGNSNQPQH
>TRBV6-6|TRBD2|13
ASTPTSGGADTQY
>TRBV27|NA|14
ASSLSRVPSTDTQY
>TRBV30|TRBD1|10
AWEQGGTEAF
>TRBV9|TRBD2|14
ASSSGLAGTPYEQY
>TRBV30|NA|13
AWSPGHNSNQPQH
>TRBV27|TRBD1|13
ASSSPPTGSYEQY